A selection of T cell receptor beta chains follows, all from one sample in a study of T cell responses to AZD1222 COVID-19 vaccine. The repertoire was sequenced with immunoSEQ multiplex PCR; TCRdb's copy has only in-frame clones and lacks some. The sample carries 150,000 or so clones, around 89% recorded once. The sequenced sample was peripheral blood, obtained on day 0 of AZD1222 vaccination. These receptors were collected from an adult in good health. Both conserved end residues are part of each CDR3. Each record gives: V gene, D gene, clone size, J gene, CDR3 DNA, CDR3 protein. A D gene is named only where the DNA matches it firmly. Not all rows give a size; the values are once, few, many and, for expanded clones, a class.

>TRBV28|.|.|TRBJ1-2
TGTGCCAGCAGTTCTCCGGGACTTTCGGCCTATGGCTACACCTTC
CASSSPGLSAYGYTF
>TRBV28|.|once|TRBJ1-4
TGTGCCAGCAGTTTAACGACAGGACTTAATGAAAAACTGTTTTTT
CASSLTTGLNEKLFF
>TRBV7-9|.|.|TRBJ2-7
TGTGCCAGCAGCCTGGGGGCCCAGACTAGTTGGGACGAGCAGTACTTC
CASSLGAQTSWDEQYF
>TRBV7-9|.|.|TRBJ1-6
TGTGCCAGCAGCCAGGATTCTCATAATTCACCCCTCCACTTT
CASSQDSHNSPLHF
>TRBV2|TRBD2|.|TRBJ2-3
TGTGCCAGCAGGCGAGCGGGAGGCGGGCCAGATACGCAGTATTTT
CASRRAGGGPDTQYF
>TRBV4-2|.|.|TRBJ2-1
TGTGCCAGCAGCCATGAGGGGCGGGGCCGACAATACAATGAGCAGTTCTTC
CASSHEGRGRQYNEQFF
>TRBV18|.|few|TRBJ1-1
TGTGCCAGCTCACAGGGTCAGAACACTGAAGCTTTCTTT
CASSQGQNTEAFF
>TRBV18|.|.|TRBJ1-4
TGTGCCAGCTCACTGCAGGGTGCTGAAAAACTGTTTTTT
CASSLQGAEKLFF
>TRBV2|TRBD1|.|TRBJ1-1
TGTGCCAGCAGCGAGGGACAGGGAAAGACTGAAGCTTTCTTT
CASSEGQGKTEAFF
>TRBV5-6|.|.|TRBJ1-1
TGTGCCAGCAGCCATACAGTGAACACTGAAGCTTTCTTT
CASSHTVNTEAFF
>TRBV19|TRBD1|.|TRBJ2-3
TGTGCCAGTAGTATGTTAGGGGACAGGGGGAGAGATACGCAGTATTTT
CASSMLGDRGRDTQYF
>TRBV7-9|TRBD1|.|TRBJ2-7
TGTGCCAGCAGCGCCCTGGGACAGTCCTACGAGCAGTACTTC
CASSALGQSYEQYF
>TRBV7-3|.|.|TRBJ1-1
TGTGCCAGCAGCCCCAGGGGCGACACTGAAGCTTTCTTT
CASSPRGDTEAFF
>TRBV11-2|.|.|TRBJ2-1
TGTGCCAGCAGCTTAGGACGTTCCAGGGCGGGTGAGCAGTTCTTC
CASSLGRSRAGEQFF
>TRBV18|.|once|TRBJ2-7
TGTGCCAGCTCACCACCGGGGGTTGGCCCCACTTCCCGCGAGCAGTACTTC
CASSPPGVGPTSREQYF
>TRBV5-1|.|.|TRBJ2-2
TGCGCCAGCAGCCCGGAGGGCAATAGGAACACCGGGGAGCTGTTTTTT
CASSPEGNRNTGELFF
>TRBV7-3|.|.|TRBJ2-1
TGTGCCAGCAGCTTATCGAGGGCGAGCAATGAGCAGTTCTTC
CASSLSRASNEQFF
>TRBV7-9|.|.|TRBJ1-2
TGTGCCAGCAGCTTAACGCAGGCACCCATCACCTTC
CASSLTQAPITF
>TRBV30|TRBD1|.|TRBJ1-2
TGTGCCTGGACCCGGGGACAGTCGCACTATGGCTACACCTTC
CAWTRGQSHYGYTF
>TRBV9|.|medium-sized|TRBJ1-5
TGTGCCAGCAGCGTAGCAGGGACGAATCAGCCCCAGCATTTT
CASSVAGTNQPQHF
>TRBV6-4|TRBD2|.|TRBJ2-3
TGTGCCAGCAGTGAGCTAGCGGGAGGGCCAGATACGCAGTATTTT
CASSELAGGPDTQYF
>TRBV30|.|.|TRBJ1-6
TGTGCCTGGAGTGTTTCCAGGAACTCACCCCTCCACTTT
CAWSVSRNSPLHF
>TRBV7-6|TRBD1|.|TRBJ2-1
TGTGCCAGCAGCTTGGGACAGCGCTACAATGAGCAGTTCTTC
CASSLGQRYNEQFF
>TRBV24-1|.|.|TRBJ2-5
TGTGCCACCAACGGGGGCGGGGAGACCCAGTACTTC
CATNGGGETQYF
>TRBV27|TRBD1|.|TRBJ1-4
TGTGCCAGCAGGAGGGACAGGGGTGAAAAACTGTTTTTT
CASRRDRGEKLFF
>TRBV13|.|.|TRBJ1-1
TGTGCCAGCAGCTTAGGCCGGGGCAATGAAGCTTTCTTT
CASSLGRGNEAFF
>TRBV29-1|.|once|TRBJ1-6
TGCAGCGTCCGGGACGACCCTAAGGGTTCACCCCTCCACTTT
CSVRDDPKGSPLHF
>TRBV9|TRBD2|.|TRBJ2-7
TGTGCCAGCAGCGCACTAGCGGGATCCTCCGAGCAGTACTTC
CASSALAGSSEQYF
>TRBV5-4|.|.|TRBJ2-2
TGTGCCAGCAGCTACGGGACCTCCCCTGGCACCGGGGAGCTGTTTTTT
CASSYGTSPGTGELFF
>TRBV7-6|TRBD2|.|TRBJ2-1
TGTGCCAGCAGTTCTTATGGCGGGAGCTTCTACAATGAGCAGTTCTTC
CASSSYGGSFYNEQFF
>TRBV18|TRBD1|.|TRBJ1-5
TGTGCCAGCTCACCCGGGACAGGTAATCAGCCCCAGCATTTT
CASSPGTGNQPQHF
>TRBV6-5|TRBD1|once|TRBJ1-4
TGTGCCAGCAGTCCGGACAGGGCCGCTAATGAAAAACTGTTTTTT
CASSPDRAANEKLFF
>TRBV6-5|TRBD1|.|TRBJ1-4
TGTGCCAGCAGTTGGACCGGGACAGGGAATGAAAAACTGTTTTTT
CASSWTGTGNEKLFF
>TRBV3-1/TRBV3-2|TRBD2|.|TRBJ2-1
TGTGCCAGCAGCCCCGAAAGGGGTGCTAGCGGAGACAATGAGCAGTTCTTC
CASSPERGASGDNEQFF
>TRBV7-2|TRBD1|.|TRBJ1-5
TGTGCCAGCAGCCGGGACAGGGGCAATCAGCCCCAGCATTTT
CASSRDRGNQPQHF
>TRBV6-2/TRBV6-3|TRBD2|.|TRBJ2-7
TGTGCCAGCAGTTACCCTAGCGGCTCATCCTACGAGCAGTACTTC
CASSYPSGSSYEQYF
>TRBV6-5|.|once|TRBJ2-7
TGTGCCAGCAGGGGTAGTCCCCACGAGCAGTACTTC
CASRGSPHEQYF
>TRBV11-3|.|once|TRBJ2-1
TGTGCCAGCAGCAAACAGGGTAGTGAGCAGTTCTTC
CASSKQGSEQFF
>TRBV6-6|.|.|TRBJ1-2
TGTGCCAGCAGCCGCTCCGGAGGCTACACCTTC
CASSRSGGYTF
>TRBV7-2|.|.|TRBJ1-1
TGTGCCAGCAGCAATAGAATGAACACTGAAGCTTTCTTT
CASSNRMNTEAFF